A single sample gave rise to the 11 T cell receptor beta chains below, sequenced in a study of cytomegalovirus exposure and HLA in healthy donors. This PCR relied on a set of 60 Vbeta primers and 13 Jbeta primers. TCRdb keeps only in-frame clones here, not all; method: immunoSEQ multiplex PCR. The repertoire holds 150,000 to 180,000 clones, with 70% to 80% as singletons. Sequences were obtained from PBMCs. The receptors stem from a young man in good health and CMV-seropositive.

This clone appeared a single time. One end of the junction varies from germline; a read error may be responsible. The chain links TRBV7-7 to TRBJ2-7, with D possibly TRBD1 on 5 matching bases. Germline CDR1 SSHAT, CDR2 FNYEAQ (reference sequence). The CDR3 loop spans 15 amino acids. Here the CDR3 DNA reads TGTGCTAGCAGCTTAGGCAGGGCCGGTCCCTACGAGCAGTACTTC. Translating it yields CASSLGRAGPYEQYF.

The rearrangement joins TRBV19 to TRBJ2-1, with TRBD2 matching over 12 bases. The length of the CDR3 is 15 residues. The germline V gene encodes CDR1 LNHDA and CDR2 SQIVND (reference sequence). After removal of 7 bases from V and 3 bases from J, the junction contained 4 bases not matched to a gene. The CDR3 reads CASTLAGGYYNEQFF. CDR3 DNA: TGTGCCAGTACACTAGCGGGGGGCTACTACAATGAGCAGTTCTTC.

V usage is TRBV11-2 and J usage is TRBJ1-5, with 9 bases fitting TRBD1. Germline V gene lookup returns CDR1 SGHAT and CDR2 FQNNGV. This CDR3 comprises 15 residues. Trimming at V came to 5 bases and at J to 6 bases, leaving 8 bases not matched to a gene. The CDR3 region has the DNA TGTGCCAGCAGCGTCACAGGGGGCCGAGGTCAGCCCCAGCATTTT. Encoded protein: CASSVTGGRGQPQHF.

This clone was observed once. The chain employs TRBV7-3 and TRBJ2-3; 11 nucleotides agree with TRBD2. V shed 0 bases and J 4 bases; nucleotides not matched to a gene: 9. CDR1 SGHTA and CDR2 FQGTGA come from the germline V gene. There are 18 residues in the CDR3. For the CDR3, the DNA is TGTGCCAGCAGCTTAACGGGTACTAGCGGGAGCCGGGCAGATACGCAGTATTTT. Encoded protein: CASSLTGTSGSRADTQYF.

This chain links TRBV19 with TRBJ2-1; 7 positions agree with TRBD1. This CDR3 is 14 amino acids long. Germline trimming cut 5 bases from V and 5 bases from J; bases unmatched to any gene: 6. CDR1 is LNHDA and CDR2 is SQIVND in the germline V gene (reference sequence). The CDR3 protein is CASSGGQPDNEQFF. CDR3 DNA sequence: TGTGCCAGTAGTGGGGGACAGCCAGACAATGAGCAGTTCTTC.

In nucleotides, the CDR3 is TGCAGCGTTGGACAGGGGTTAGATCAGCCCCAGCATTTT. Translated: CSVGQGLDQPQHF. The chain links TRBV29-1 to TRBJ1-5; 8 bases line up with TRBD1. V dropped 4 bases and J dropped 5; count of bases not matched to a gene: 4. CDR3 length: 13 residues. Germline V lookup: CDR1 SQVTM, CDR2 ANQGSEA.

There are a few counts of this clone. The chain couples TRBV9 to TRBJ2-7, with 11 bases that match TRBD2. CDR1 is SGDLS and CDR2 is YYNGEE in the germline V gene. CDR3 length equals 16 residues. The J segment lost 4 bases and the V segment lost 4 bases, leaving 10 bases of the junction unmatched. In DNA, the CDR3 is TGTGCCAGCAGCCCACCCGGGACTAGCGGTTATTACGAGCAGTACTTC. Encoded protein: CASSPPGTSGYYEQYF.

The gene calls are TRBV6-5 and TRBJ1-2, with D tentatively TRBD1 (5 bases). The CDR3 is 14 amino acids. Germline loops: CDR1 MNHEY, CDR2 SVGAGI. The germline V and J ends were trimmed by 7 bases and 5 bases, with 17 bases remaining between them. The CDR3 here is CASNRLGVMYGYTF. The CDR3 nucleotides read TGTGCCAGCAATCGACTAGGGGTTATGTATGGCTACACCTTC.

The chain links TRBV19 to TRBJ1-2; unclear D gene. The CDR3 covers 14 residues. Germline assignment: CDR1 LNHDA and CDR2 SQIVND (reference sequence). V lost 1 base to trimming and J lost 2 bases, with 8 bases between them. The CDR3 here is CASSIGSENYGYTF. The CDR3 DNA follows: TGTGCCAGTAGTATAGGGTCCGAGAACTATGGCTACACCTTC.

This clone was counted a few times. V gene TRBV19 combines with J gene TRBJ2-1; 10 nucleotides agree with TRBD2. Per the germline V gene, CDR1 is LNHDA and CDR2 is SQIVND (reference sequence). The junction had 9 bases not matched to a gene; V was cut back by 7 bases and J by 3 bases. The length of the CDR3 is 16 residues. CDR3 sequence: CASTKLAGIDYNEQFF. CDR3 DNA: TGTGCCAGTACGAAACTAGCGGGGATCGACTACAATGAGCAGTTCTTC.

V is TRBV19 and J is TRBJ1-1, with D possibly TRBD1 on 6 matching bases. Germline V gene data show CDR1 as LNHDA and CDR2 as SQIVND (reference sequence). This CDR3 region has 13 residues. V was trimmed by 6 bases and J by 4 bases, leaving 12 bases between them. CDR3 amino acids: CASSLYRVTEAFF. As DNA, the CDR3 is TGTGCCAGTAGCCTCTACAGGGTCACTGAAGCTTTCTTT. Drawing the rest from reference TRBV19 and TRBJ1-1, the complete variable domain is DGGITQSPKYLFRKEGQNVTLSCEQNLNHDAMYWYRQDPGQGLRLIYYSQIVNDFQKGDIAEGYSVSREKKESFPLTVTSAQKNPTAFYLCASSLYRVTEAFFGQGTRLTVV.